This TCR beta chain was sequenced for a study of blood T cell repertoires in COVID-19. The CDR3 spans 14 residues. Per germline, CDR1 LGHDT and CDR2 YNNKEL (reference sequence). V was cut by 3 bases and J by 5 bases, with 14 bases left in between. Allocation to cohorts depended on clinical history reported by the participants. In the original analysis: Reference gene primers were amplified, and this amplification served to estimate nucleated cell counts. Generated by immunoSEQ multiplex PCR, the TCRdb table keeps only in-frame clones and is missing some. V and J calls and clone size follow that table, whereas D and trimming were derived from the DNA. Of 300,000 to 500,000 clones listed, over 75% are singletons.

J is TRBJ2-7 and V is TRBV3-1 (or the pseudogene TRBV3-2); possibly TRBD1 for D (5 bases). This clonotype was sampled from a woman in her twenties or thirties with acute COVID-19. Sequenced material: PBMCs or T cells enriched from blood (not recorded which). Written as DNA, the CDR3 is TGTGCCAGCAGCCACTGGGCAGGGTCCCACGAGCAGTACTTC. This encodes CASSHWAGSHEQYF.